This is a list of T cell receptor beta chains from one sample in a study of response to subunit inactivated influenza vaccine. TCRdb re-called the RT-PCR reads with MiXCR, one entry per CDR3 protein. The sample carries about 650,000 distinct CDR3 sequences, 14% recorded once. The material was PBMCs from blood, obtained around 14 days before vaccination. These receptors were taken from a man in his fifties who received an inactivated influenza vaccine. CDR3s include the opening cysteine and the closing phenylalanine or tryptophan.

J: TRBJ2-4
length: 15
V: TRBV7-2
CDR3: CASSPVGVTKNIQYF

J: TRBJ1-2
length: 14
V: TRBV20-1
CDR3: CSAIARDPKYGYTF

J: TRBJ1-3
length: 16
V: TRBV29-1
CDR3: CSVGVGRPNSGNTIYF

J: TRBJ1-1
length: 15
V: TRBV4-3
CDR3: CASSHLTGRNTEAFF

J: TRBJ2-3
length: 15
V: TRBV7-2
CDR3: CASSLWLAGGDTQYF

J: TRBJ1-6
length: 14
V: TRBV2
CDR3: CASQRQDYNSPLHF

J: TRBJ2-7
length: 13
V: TRBV11-2
CDR3: CASSPRSAGEQYF

J: TRBJ2-5
length: 12
V: TRBV29-1
CDR3: CSELGPEETQYF

J: TRBJ2-3
length: 16
V: TRBV20-1
CDR3: CSADGLAGGHTDTQYF

J: TRBJ2-5
length: 15
V: TRBV2
CDR3: CASSEVTFYQETQYF

J: TRBJ2-7
length: 15
V: TRBV5-1
CDR3: CASSPGTKSSYEQYF

J: TRBJ1-5
length: 15
V: TRBV7-2
CDR3: CASSLENGYNQPQHF

J: TRBJ1-5
length: 13
V: TRBV2
CDR3: CASSGKGNQPQHF

J: TRBJ2-7
length: 15
V: TRBV7-2
CDR3: CASSQVAGTTYEQYF

J: TRBJ1-1
length: 12
V: TRBV29-1
CDR3: CSGRGSYTEAFF

J: TRBJ1-1
length: 15
V: TRBV29-1
CDR3: CSVAIQEARNTEAFF

J: TRBJ2-5
length: 19
V: TRBV13
CDR3: CASSRTGTGRGVYQETQYF

J: TRBJ2-3
length: 15
V: TRBV20-1
CDR3: CSARPDRGGTDTQYF

J: TRBJ2-7
length: 19
V: TRBV11-1
CDR3: CASSLSPTLQGYFIYEQYF

J: TRBJ2-1
length: 18
V: TRBV5-1
CDR3: CASSSQKYSGRASNEQFF

J: TRBJ2-7
length: 14
V: TRBV7-2
CDR3: CASNPSGGHYEQYF

J: TRBJ1-2
length: 17
V: TRBV4-2
CDR3: CASSQEEVQEGNYGYTF

J: TRBJ2-7
length: 15
V: TRBV7-2
CDR3: CASSLGGAQLGEQYF

J: TRBJ1-3
length: 15
V: TRBV5-1
CDR3: CASSLGRISGNTIYF

J: TRBJ1-2
length: 13
V: TRBV12-3/TRBV12-4
CDR3: CASSFGQAYGYTF

J: TRBJ1-1
length: 12
V: TRBV24-1
CDR3: CATPQVDAEAFF

J: TRBJ1-3
length: 15
V: TRBV7-2
CDR3: CASSSVGGSGNTIYF

J: TRBJ2-2
length: 12
V: TRBV6-5
CDR3: CASIGGPGELFF

J: TRBJ2-5
length: 13
V: TRBV2
CDR3: CANAGLAEETQYF

J: TRBJ2-3
length: 13
V: TRBV29-1
CDR3: CSVREGAADTQYF

J: TRBJ1-2
length: 14
V: TRBV25-1
CDR3: CASSDPRDFYGYTF

J: TRBJ2-3
length: 13
V: TRBV7-2
CDR3: CASSTMDWLPQYF

J: TRBJ2-7
length: 13
V: TRBV20-1
CDR3: CSARVVYSYEQYF

J: TRBJ1-1
length: 13
V: TRBV10-3
CDR3: CAISAALNTEAFF

J: TRBJ2-3
length: 14
V: TRBV5-8
CDR3: CASSFRGAEDTQYF

J: TRBJ2-2
length: 10
V: TRBV29-1
CDR3: CSVADGELFF

J: TRBJ2-2
length: 15
V: TRBV28
CDR3: CASSLTGARAGELFF

J: TRBJ2-1
length: 12
V: TRBV5-1
CDR3: CASSMERGPQFF

J: TRBJ2-7
length: 15
V: TRBV15
CDR3: CATSRAGQAAYEQYF

J: TRBJ2-1
length: 15
V: TRBV2
CDR3: CASSVLREGSGEQFF

J: TRBJ2-1
length: 17
V: TRBV27
CDR3: CASSQKGSSGGANEQFF

J: TRBJ2-7
length: 16
V: TRBV6-2/TRBV6-3
CDR3: CASSLRASGSSYEQYF

J: TRBJ2-7
length: 11
V: TRBV28
CDR3: CASGGYNEQYF

J: TRBJ2-3
length: 14
V: TRBV12-3/TRBV12-4
CDR3: CASSFRAGTDTQYF

J: TRBJ2-7
length: 16
V: TRBV5-1
CDR3: CASSLVGQGLSYEQYF

J: TRBJ1-5
length: 14
V: TRBV20-1
CDR3: CSALPGQGYQPQHF

J: TRBJ2-2
length: 12
V: TRBV19
CDR3: CALRPNTGELFF

J: TRBJ2-2
length: 14
V: TRBV20-1
CDR3: CSASGPLTTGELFF

J: TRBJ2-3
length: 14
V: TRBV20-1
CDR3: CSASKRLITDTQYF

J: TRBJ2-7
length: 15
V: TRBV6-2/TRBV6-3
CDR3: CASSLTGGGSYEQYF

J: TRBJ1-6
length: 16
V: TRBV4-3
CDR3: CASSQGKGLYNSPLHF

J: TRBJ1-1
length: 13
V: TRBV27
CDR3: CASSYLMNTEAFF

J: TRBJ1-2
length: 14
V: TRBV28
CDR3: CASSLLGFNYGYTF

J: TRBJ2-7
length: 16
V: TRBV5-6
CDR3: CASSLGAWRSSYEQYF

J: TRBJ2-1
length: 15
V: TRBV5-1
CDR3: CASRPEAFSYNEQFF

J: TRBJ2-2
length: 12
V: TRBV6-2/TRBV6-3
CDR3: CASRYSAGELFF

J: TRBJ1-6
length: 13
V: TRBV29-1
CDR3: CSAWTGLNSPLHF

J: TRBJ1-1
length: 16
V: TRBV11-2
CDR3: CASSLGRGHLNTEAFF